Listed here are 21 T cell receptor beta chains from one sample, sequenced in a study of shared clonotypes between healthy human individuals. Sequenced by immunoSEQ multiplex PCR; TCRdb stores in-frame clones only, minus some. This table has hundreds of thousands of clones, about 96% appearing once. It was CD45RO-negative cells, positively selected for CCR7, that made up naive CD8 cells, with terminally differentiated effector memory CD45RA+ cells excluded. Specimen: naive CD8+ T cells sorted from blood. These receptors were obtained from a woman in her 30s in good health.

This chain connects TRBV20-1 to TRBJ2-7, with TRBD2 as a possible D gene (5 bases). Trimming stripped 5 bases from V and 3 bases from J, with 8 bases between. CDR1 is DFQATT and CDR2 is SNEGSKA in the germline V gene (reference sequence). The CDR3 consists of 11 residues. CDR3 region: CSASGVYEQYF. The CDR3 DNA reads TGCAGTGCTTCCGGGGTCTACGAGCAGTACTTC.

The rearrangement links TRBV19 to TRBJ2-5; no clear D. Trimming shortened V by 5 bases and J by 4 bases, and 20 bases separated the two germline ends. CDR1 and CDR2 from the germline V gene are LNHDA and SQIVND (reference sequence). The CDR3 loop spans 16 amino acids. This CDR3 reads CASSLQIVIGGETQYF. The CDR3 nucleotides are TGTGCCAGTAGTCTCCAGATAGTTATCGGTGGAGAGACCCAGTACTTC.

The rearrangement uses TRBV21-1 and TRBJ2-7; the tabulated D call, TRBD1, remains unverified against the DNA. TRBV21-1 counts as a pseudogene. This CDR3 has 19 amino acids. The CDR3 nucleotides read TGTGCCAGCAGCAAAGTGGGCCATGTCTCCCGGGACAGGGGAGAGGGGCAGTACTTC. Translation: CASSKVGHVSRDRGEGQYF.

A note on this clone: Distinct nucleotide sequences in the sample also encode this CDR3. This rearrangement joins TRBV27 to TRBJ2-1; no reliable D call. The germline V gene encodes CDR1 MNHEY and CDR2 SMNVEV (reference sequence). The CDR3 runs 12 residues. The V end lost 4 bases, the J end lost 4 bases, and 5 bases lay between the germline ends. The CDR3 protein is CASSSGYNEQFF. In DNA, the CDR3 is TGTGCCAGCAGTTCAGGTTACAATGAGCAGTTCTTC.

The CDR3 DNA reads as TGTGCCAGCAGCTTTATGACAGGAGAGGAGGGACAAGAGACCCAGTACTTC. Its protein is CASSFMTGEEGQETQYF. This chain uses TRBV11-2 with TRBJ2-5; D assignment may be TRBD1 or TRBD2 (6 bases each). Germline V gene data show CDR1 as SGHAT and CDR2 as FQNNGV. The V end was cut by 3 bases, the J end by 2 bases, with 19 bases between. CDR3 length equals 17 residues.

The chain recombines TRBV19 with TRBJ1-2; no clear D gene. CDR1 and CDR2 (germline): LNHDA, SQIVND (reference sequence). Trimming took 3 bases from V and 8 from J, leaving 10 bases between them. The CDR3 totals 12 residues. The CDR3 DNA follows: TGTGCCAGTAGTATGATCTCGGGGGGCTACACCTTC. It specifies CASSMISGGYTF.

This clone was seen just once. The same CDR3 can be traced to other DNA sequences in this sample. The CDR3: CASSSGLAGTDTQYF. The CDR3 DNA reads TGTGCCAGCAGCTCGGGACTAGCGGGGACAGATACGCAGTATTTT. This sequence joins TRBV5-6 and TRBJ2-3; 13 bases match TRBD2. This CDR3 is 15 amino acids long. Germline V gene data show CDR1 as SGHDT and CDR2 as YYEEEE. V lost 3 bases, J lost 3 bases, and 1 base stayed unmatched.

The J gene is TRBJ2-1, the V gene TRBV13; tentatively, D is TRBD2 (5 bases). This CDR3 is built from 13 residues. Germline V gene lookup returns CDR1 PRHDT and CDR2 FYEKMQ (reference sequence). Trimming stripped 5 bases from V and 6 bases from J, with 11 bases between. The CDR3 reads CASSPSGPNEQFF. CDR3 DNA: TGTGCCAGCAGCCCCAGCGGCCCCAATGAGCAGTTCTTC.

The chain links TRBV5-1 to TRBJ2-7; D might be TRBD1 (6 bases). V was shortened by 5 bases and J by 5 bases, with 26 bases between the two germline ends. CDR3 size: 17 residues. Germline CDR1 is SGHRS and CDR2 is YFSETQ. The CDR3 region has the DNA TGCGCCAGCAGACCAACAAACGACAGGCTGCCTGTTCACGAGCAGTACTTC. As protein: CASRPTNDRLPVHEQYF.

This chain links TRBV6-6 with TRBJ1-1, with D unclear. The V end lost 4 bases, the J end lost 4 bases, and 19 bases lay between the germline ends. Germline V gene sequence: CDR1 MNHNY, CDR2 SVGAGI (reference sequence). CDR3 length: 16 amino acids. The CDR3 region is CASSSGSPKWGTEAFF. As DNA, the CDR3 is TGTGCCAGCAGTTCCGGGTCCCCAAAGTGGGGCACTGAAGCTTTCTTT.

The chain links TRBV13 to TRBJ2-1; 9 bases are a match to TRBD2. With V trimmed by 3 bases and J by 10 bases, 7 bases remained unmatched. There are 14 residues in the CDR3. Germline-derived CDR1 and CDR2 are PRHDT and FYEKMQ (reference sequence). The CDR3 DNA sequence: TGTGCCAGCAGCTTTGGAGCGGGAGGACCCGAGCAGTTCTTC. Translation: CASSFGAGGPEQFF.

The chain links TRBV27 to TRBJ2-7; D is unclear. CDR3 length: 15 amino acids. The germline CDR1 and CDR2 sequences are MNHEY and SMNVEV (reference sequence). Trimming cost V 5 bases and J 5 bases, with 19 bases left between them. DNA of the CDR3: TGTGCCAGCAGTCCCCCTTCGGCTGCCGCCCACGAGCAGTACTTC. Translated: CASSPPSAAAHEQYF.

The chain is built from TRBV2 and TRBJ2-1; maybe TRBD1 (7 bases). CDR1 and CDR2 from the germline V gene are SNHLY and FYNNEI. Trimming took 2 bases from V and 2 from J, leaving 10 bases between them. The CDR3 is made up of 15 amino acids. The CDR3 spells CASSEQGGAYNEQFF. The DNA of the CDR3 is TGTGCCAGCAGTGAACAGGGGGGAGCCTACAATGAGCAGTTCTTC.

V is TRBV27 and J is TRBJ2-2, with 11 bases fitting TRBD2. The CDR3 loop spans 16 amino acids. V lost 10 bases, J lost 2 bases, and 9 bases stayed unmatched. Germline V gives CDR1 MNHEY, CDR2 SMNVEV (reference sequence). CDR3 bases: TGTGCCACCCTTCTAGCGGGAGGATTAAACACCGGGGAGCTGTTTTTT. Translated, it gives CATLLAGGLNTGELFF.

The CDR3 sequence is CASREGAERAKNIQYF. DNA of the CDR3: TGTGCCAGCAGGGAGGGCGCAGAAAGAGCCAAAAACATTCAGTACTTC. The chain joins TRBV28 to TRBJ2-4; weak D call: TRBD2 (6 bases). Germline assignment: CDR1 MDHEN and CDR2 SYDVKM. The CDR3 contains 16 residues. V lost 6 bases and J lost 0, with 15 bases in between.

The rearrangement uses TRBV19 and TRBJ2-7; the match to TRBD1 covers 9 bases. Trimming cost V 8 bases and J 3 bases; bases outside gene matches: 8. Germline loops: CDR1 LNHDA, CDR2 SQIVND (reference sequence). The CDR3 has 14 amino acids. The CDR3: CASRTGTGNYEQYF. The CDR3 region has the DNA TGTGCCAGTCGAACCGGGACAGGGAACTACGAGCAGTACTTC.

The chain couples TRBV7-2 to TRBJ2-3, with TRBD2 matching 8 bases. There are 14 residues in the CDR3. The V and J ends lost 3 bases and 6 bases, in that order; junction bases with no gene match: 5. In germline, CDR1 is SGHTA, CDR2 FQGNSA. The DNA of the CDR3 is TGTGCCAGCAGCTTCGCCAGCGGGAGCGATACGCAGTATTTT. Its protein product is CASSFASGSDTQYF.

This chain links TRBV11-2 with TRBJ2-2, with 8 bases fitting TRBD2. The CDR3 covers 16 residues. V lost 1 base, J lost 6 bases, and 7 bases stayed unmatched. The germline V gene has CDR1 SGHAT and CDR2 FQNNGV. DNA of the CDR3: TGTGCCAGCAGCTTAGGTGGGACTAGTAGTGCCGGGGAGCTGTTTTTT. It translates to CASSLGGTSSAGELFF.

The rearrangement links TRBV6-5 to TRBJ2-2; TRBD1 aligns across 7 bases. Trimming removed 10 bases from V and 8 bases from J; junction bases left unmatched: 10. The CDR3 is 13 residues long. Germline CDR1 is MNHEY and CDR2 is SVGAGI. CDR3 sequence reads: CATGTAIFGELFF. The CDR3 nucleotides read TGTGCCACCGGGACAGCTATCTTTGGGGAGCTGTTTTTT.

The J gene is TRBJ2-2, the V gene TRBV2; D is tentatively TRBD1 or TRBD2 (5 bases each). In germline, CDR1 is SNHLY, CDR2 FYNNEI. This CDR3 is 16 amino acids long. V was pared by 2 bases and J by 6 bases, with 16 bases between. This CDR3 is CASSELGESESGELFF. The CDR3 coding sequence is TGTGCCAGCAGTGAACTGGGGGAGAGCGAGTCCGGGGAGCTGTTTTTT.

There are a few counts of this clone. The sample holds other DNA sequences that translate to the same CDR3. The chain joins TRBV27 to TRBJ2-2, with D hard to call. V gave up 7 bases and J gave up 2 bases, with 2 bases separating them. The germline V gene encodes CDR1 MNHEY and CDR2 SMNVEV (reference sequence). The CDR3 extends over 11 amino acids. The CDR3 loop reads CASTNTGELFF. CDR3 DNA sequence: TGTGCCAGCACAAACACCGGGGAGCTGTTTTTT.